A selection of T cell receptor beta chains follows, all from one sample in a study of T-cell reconstitution after alpha-beta-depleted transplantation in children. A single record per CDR3 protein comes from TCRdb applying MiXCR to the PCR reads. Of some 350,000 distinct CDR3 sequences in the sample, 15% to 20% are singletons; the top ten hold around 38%. Sequencing was performed on PBMCs, mostly from graft donor cells, taken 360 days after TCRalphabeta/CD19-depleted stem cell transplant. The receptors stem from a male patient aged 2-15 years who had a stem cell transplant for acute lymphoblastic leukemia, so the T cells may come from the graft donor. Each CDR3 is given with its conserved first and last residue. A D gene is named only where the DNA matches it firmly. A clone size is listed for some rows: how often the clone was seen (once, few, many), or a class if it is expanded.

-	TRBV5-6	-	TRBJ2-1	TGTGCCAGCAGCTTGGGGCTTCGAGACGGACCGGACAATGAGCAGTTCTTC	CASSLGLRDGPDNEQFF
few	TRBV20-1	-	TRBJ2-5	TGCAGTGCTCCAAAGCAAGAGACCCAGTACTTC	CSAPKQETQYF
-	TRBV12-3/TRBV12-4	-	TRBJ1-5	TGTGCCAGCAGTTTCGGGCAGGTTTACAATCAGCCCCAGCATTTT	CASSFGQVYNQPQHF
once	TRBV20-1	TRBD2	TRBJ2-1	TGCAGTGCTAGAGGCGGGAGCGGAGGTGAGCAGTTCTTC	CSARGGSGGEQFF
-	TRBV5-1	TRBD2	TRBJ2-3	TGCGCCAGCAGCTTGGTAAGCGGGACCACTCAAGATACGCAGTATTTT	CASSLVSGTTQDTQYF
many	TRBV5-5	TRBD1	TRBJ1-1	TGTGCCAGCAGCCGCGGACAGGAGATAGAAGCTTTCTTT	CASSRGQEIEAFF
-	TRBV11-2	TRBD2	TRBJ2-4	TGTGCCAGCAGCCCGCGGACTAGCGGGAGGGCGGGAGCCAAAAACATTCAGTACTTC	CASSPRTSGRAGAKNIQYF
-	TRBV12-3/TRBV12-4	-	TRBJ2-1	TGTGCCAGCAGTTTGTCCAACCGACAGTTCTTC	CASSLSNRQFF
many	TRBV5-1	-	TRBJ2-6	TGCGCCAGCAGCTTGGTAAGCTCTGGGGCCAACGTCCTGACTTTC	CASSLVSSGANVLTF
-	TRBV5-1	-	TRBJ2-7	TGCGCCAGCAGGAGGCAGGCGGCGTCCTACGAGCAGTACTTC	CASRRQAASYEQYF
-	TRBV4-3	-	TRBJ1-6	TGCGCCAGCAGCCAAATGCCCGACTCACCCCTCCACTTT	CASSQMPDSPLHF
few	TRBV28	TRBD2	TRBJ2-5	TGTGCCAGCAGTCCTACGGGACTAGCGGAAGAGACCCAGTACTTC	CASSPTGLAEETQYF
few	TRBV18	-	TRBJ2-5	TGTGCCAGCTCAGCTTCTAGCGCCCAAGAGACCCAGTACTTC	CASSASSAQETQYF
-	TRBV25-1	TRBD1	TRBJ1-4	TGTGCCAGCAGGGCTCTTGAGGGGGCGAGAGAAAAACTGTTTTTT	CASRALEGAREKLFF
few	TRBV28	-	TRBJ2-7	TGTGCCAGCAGTACGATCGAAGTGGCCTACGAGCAGTACTTC	CASSTIEVAYEQYF
few	TRBV5-4	-	TRBJ2-1	TGTGCCAGCAGCTTGGCCGGGACTGTCAGCAATGAGCAGTTCTTC	CASSLAGTVSNEQFF
-	TRBV28	TRBD1	TRBJ1-4	TGTGCCAGCCTAGGGACAGAGAATGAAAAACTGTTTTTT	CASLGTENEKLFF
few	TRBV12-3/TRBV12-4	-	TRBJ2-3	TGTGCCAGCAGTTTACGTGGGAGGCCGATAGGCACAGATACGCAGTATTTT	CASSLRGRPIGTDTQYF
few	TRBV9	-	TRBJ2-3	TGTGCCAGCAGCGCGGGCCAAAGGACAGATACGCAGTATTTT	CASSAGQRTDTQYF
few	TRBV29-1	-	TRBJ2-5	TGCAGCGTTGCCAGGGGAGGCCAAGAGACCCAGTACTTC	CSVARGGQETQYF
-	TRBV6-5	-	TRBJ1-4	TGTGCCAGCAGTTACTCGGGGGCTTCCAGTGAAAAACTGTTTTTT	CASSYSGASSEKLFF
-	TRBV27	TRBD2	TRBJ2-7	TGTGCCAGCAGCAGAGCGGGAGGACGGTCTAAAGAGCAGTACTTC	CASSRAGGRSKEQYF
few	TRBV24-1	-	TRBJ2-5	TGTGCCACCAGTCAAGGCAGGGCCAGGGAGACCCAGTACTTC	CATSQGRARETQYF
-	TRBV7-3	TRBD2	TRBJ2-7	TGTGCCAGCAGCCCCGCAGGGCTAGCGGGAGTTCCTAGCTCCTACGAGCAGTACTTC	CASSPAGLAGVPSSYEQYF
-	TRBV7-2	TRBD1	TRBJ2-2	TGTGCCAGCACCCTACCTCCGGGACAGGGGACCGGGGAGCTGTTTTTT	CASTLPPGQGTGELFF
-	TRBV10-3	-	TRBJ2-2	TGTGCCATCGGAGGGGGTAACGGGGAGCTGTTTTTT	CAIGGGNGELFF
few	TRBV28	TRBD1	TRBJ2-3	TGTGCCAGCAGTTTACTAGGGACAGGGAACCTCAATACGCAGTATTTT	CASSLLGTGNLNTQYF
-	TRBV11-2	TRBD1	TRBJ2-1	TGTGCCAGCAGCACCCCGCGCCCGGGACAGGTTTTATCAAGCTCCTACAATGAGCAGTTCTTC	CASSTPRPGQVLSSSYNEQFF
-	TRBV4-1	-	TRBJ2-7	TGCGCCAGCAGCCAAGCGAGGTTATACGAGCAGTACTTC	CASSQARLYEQYF
few	TRBV29-1	TRBD2	TRBJ2-7	TGCAGCGTTGGGGGAGGGCCCTCCTACGAGCAGTACTTC	CSVGGGPSYEQYF
many	TRBV5-1	TRBD1	TRBJ2-7	TGTGCCAGCAGTTTGGCAGGGGGCCCCTACGAGCAGTACTTC	CASSLAGGPYEQYF
few	TRBV10-3	TRBD1	TRBJ2-1	TGTGCCATCAGGGATTCAGGGGGATTGACATACAATGAGCAGTTCTTC	CAIRDSGGLTYNEQFF
many	TRBV12-3/TRBV12-4	TRBD1	TRBJ1-5	TGTGCCAGCAACCCCGGGACAGGGGGCGCGAAGGCTCAGCCCCAGCATTTT	CASNPGTGGAKAQPQHF
few	TRBV19	-	TRBJ2-2	TGTGCCAGTAGTATCGGCAGGCCCGGGGAGCTGTTTTTT	CASSIGRPGELFF
many	TRBV6-5	-	TRBJ2-3	TGTGCCAGCAGTTCGGGACACCTCACAGATACGCAGTATTTT	CASSSGHLTDTQYF
-	TRBV6-1	TRBD1	TRBJ1-5	TGTGCCAGCAGTGAAGCAAGACAGGGACGTCAGCCCCAGCATTTT	CASSEARQGRQPQHF
many	TRBV24-1	TRBD1	TRBJ2-3	TGTGCCACCAGTGTATCCGGGACAGGGGGCGATACGCAGTATTTT	CATSVSGTGGDTQYF
once	TRBV29-1	-	TRBJ2-7	TGCAGCGTTGGGAGCAGGGACGAGCAGTACTTC	CSVGSRDEQYF
many	TRBV4-3	-	TRBJ2-3	TGCGCCAGCAGCCAAGAGGCTGGGGGTGGGATTGGTCCAGATACGCAGTATTTT	CASSQEAGGGIGPDTQYF
-	TRBV4-3	TRBD1	TRBJ1-4	TGCGCCAGCAGCCAAGATGGGACAGAAAATGAAAAACTGTTTTTT	CASSQDGTENEKLFF
-	TRBV12-3/TRBV12-4	-	TRBJ1-1	TGTGCCAGCAGTTTAAGGGAAGACACTGAAGCTTTCTTT	CASSLREDTEAFF
-	TRBV29-1	-	TRBJ1-2	TGCAGCGCTGAACATTTAAGCCGATCAGGCTACACCTTC	CSAEHLSRSGYTF
few	TRBV29-1	-	TRBJ2-1	TGCAGCGTTGAAGAGGGTTTGGGTTACAATGAGCAGTTCTTC	CSVEEGLGYNEQFF
few	TRBV7-8	-	TRBJ2-1	TGTGCCAGCAGCTTATTCAGTTCAGGAAATGAGCAGTTCTTC	CASSLFSSGNEQFF
few	TRBV14	-	TRBJ2-1	TGTGCCAGCAGCCAGAGGGGACCCCACTACAATGAGCAGTTCTTC	CASSQRGPHYNEQFF
few	TRBV28	-	TRBJ2-1	TGTGCCAGCAGTTTATGGACTAGAGGGAATGAGCAGTTCTTC	CASSLWTRGNEQFF
many	TRBV15	-	TRBJ2-5	TGTGCCACCAGCAGAGGCCAAGAGACCCAGTACTTC	CATSRGQETQYF
few	TRBV12-3/TRBV12-4	-	TRBJ1-1	TGTGCCAGCAGTTTCGAGGGCACTGAAGCTTTCTTT	CASSFEGTEAFF
many	TRBV12-5	TRBD1	TRBJ2-7	TGTGCTAGTGTTTCAGGGGGCCACTACGAGCAGTACTTC	CASVSGGHYEQYF
few	TRBV4-1	-	TRBJ2-5	TGCGCCAGCACCCAGGGCGTGGGAGGGACCCAGTACTTC	CASTQGVGGTQYF
few	TRBV5-1	TRBD2	TRBJ2-1	TGCGCCAGCCGGGAAGGACTAGCGGGAGATCGGAATGAGCAGTTCTTC	CASREGLAGDRNEQFF
few	TRBV28	-	TRBJ2-1	TGTGCCAGCAGTGCGCTATTCTCCTACAATGAGCAGTTCTTC	CASSALFSYNEQFF
many	TRBV29-1	TRBD1	TRBJ2-7	TGCAGCGTTGTGGTCGGGACAGGGACCTACGAGCAGTACTTC	CSVVVGTGTYEQYF
few	TRBV30	-	TRBJ2-5	TGTGCCTGGAGTGTGGGCCTACAAGAGACCCAGTACTTC	CAWSVGLQETQYF
many	TRBV4-2	-	TRBJ1-2	TGTGCCAGCAGCCAAGGTAGAGGAGGTCCCTATGGCTACACCTTC	CASSQGRGGPYGYTF